The 16 T cell receptor beta chains below all came from one sample that was sequenced in a study of blood T cell repertoires in COVID-19. The data were produced by immunoSEQ multiplex PCR, yet TCRdb's version contains in-frame clones alone and is incomplete. Among about 200,000 clones listed, roughly 85% were seen once. Sequenced: PBMCs or T cells enriched from blood (not recorded which). These receptors originate from a man aged 40-55 years who had recovered from COVID-19.

The V and J genes are TRBV19 and TRBJ1-1, with 12 bases identical to TRBD1. This CDR3 contains 15 residues. CDR1 LNHDA and CDR2 SQIVND come from the germline V gene (reference sequence). Trimming at V came to 6 bases and at J to 5 bases, leaving 7 bases not matched to a gene. This CDR3 reads CASRFGTGGETEAFF. As DNA, the CDR3 is TGTGCCAGTAGGTTCGGGACAGGGGGCGAAACTGAAGCTTTCTTT.

The chain recombines TRBV11-3 with TRBJ2-3, with a tentative D call TRBD2 (5 bases). Deletions cut 4 bases from V and 6 bases from J, with 11 bases between. Looked up from germline, CDR1 is SGHNT and CDR2 is YENEEA. The CDR3 consists of 13 residues. CDR3 sequence (DNA): TGTGCCAGCAGCTCGATAGCGCTGGATACGCAGTATTTT. Translating it yields CASSSIALDTQYF.

V usage is TRBV18 and J usage is TRBJ2-5; D not certain. Germline CDR1 is KGHSH and CDR2 is LQKENI. CDR3 size: 13 residues. The ends were cut back, 2 bases at V and 2 bases at J, with 6 bases in the middle. The CDR3 is CASSPSQQETQYF. CDR3 nucleotides: TGTGCCAGCTCACCATCCCAGCAAGAGACCCAGTACTTC.

The V and J genes are TRBV4-3 and TRBJ1-1; D is possibly TRBD1 (6 bases). CDR3 length equals 14 residues. Germline CDR1 is LGHNA and CDR2 is YSLEER. V was trimmed by 3 bases and J by 4 bases, leaving 12 bases between them. The CDR3 DNA reads TGCGCCAGCAGCCACCGTGCACAGGGCACTGAAGCTTTCTTT. Its translation: CASSHRAQGTEAFF.

The sample holds one count of this clone. This chain connects TRBV2 to TRBJ2-7; a possible D gene is TRBD1 (5 bases). This CDR3 is 13 amino acids long. Germline CDR1 and CDR2: SNHLY and FYNNEI. Deletions cut 2 bases from V and 5 bases from J, with 10 bases between. CDR3 loop: CASSEQGVHEQYF. The CDR3 DNA reads TGTGCCAGCAGTGAACAGGGCGTCCACGAGCAGTACTTC.

V usage is TRBV20-1 and J usage is TRBJ1-5; no clear D. The V gene lost 3 bases and the J gene lost 6 bases, with 15 bases spanning the gap. CDR1 and CDR2 from the germline V gene are DFQATT and SNEGSKA (reference sequence). This CDR3 is built from 14 residues. CDR3 sequence reads: CSASTGQSTQPQHF. CDR3 bases: TGCAGTGCTAGTACTGGGCAGTCTACTCAGCCCCAGCATTTT.

The CDR3 loop is CASGLVLSGKTYNEQFF. The CDR3, as DNA: TGTGCTAGTGGTTTGGTCCTTAGCGGGAAAACATACAATGAGCAGTTCTTC. V is TRBV12-5 and J is TRBJ2-1; 8 bases fit TRBD2. This CDR3 comprises 17 residues. Per the germline V gene, CDR1 is LGHNT and CDR2 is FRNRAP. With 0 bases clipped from V and 4 bases from J, the junction kept 8 bases outside the gene matches.

This clone was counted between two and nine times. The genes are TRBV19 and TRBJ2-1; TRBD2 might be the D (5 bases). V lost 8 bases and J lost 6, with 17 bases in between. The CDR3 runs to 14 residues. CDR1 is LNHDA and CDR2 is SQIVND in the germline V gene (reference sequence). Here the CDR3 reads CASAYQGGLNEQFF. The CDR3 DNA is TGTGCCAGTGCTTACCAAGGAGGCCTCAATGAGCAGTTCTTC.

The V gene is TRBV11-2, the J gene TRBJ2-5, with TRBD2 matching 10 bases. The CDR3 loop spans 15 amino acids. The germline V gene encodes CDR1 SGHAT and CDR2 FQNNGV. The junction had 5 bases not matched to a gene; V was cut back by 2 bases and J by 5 bases. DNA of the CDR3: TGTGCCAGCAGCTTATTAGTAGCGGGAGGCGAGACCCAGTACTTC. Protein sequence: CASSLLVAGGETQYF.

With regard to this clone: This CDR3 is also generated by other DNA sequences in the sample. The CDR3 reads CASSRLAGVETQYF. The DNA for the CDR3 is TGCGCCAGCAGCCGACTAGCGGGAGTAGAGACCCAGTACTTC. The chain carries TRBV5-1 and TRBJ2-5, with 12 bases matching TRBD2. With V trimmed by 4 bases and J by 4 bases, 2 bases remained unmatched. CDR1 is SGHRS, CDR2 YFSETQ, per germline. CDR3 length equals 14 residues. Full variable domain (outside the CDR3, taken from reference TRBV5-1 and TRBJ2-5): KAGVTQTPRYLIKTRGQQVTLSCSPISGHRSVSWYQQTPGQGLQFLFEYFSETQRNKGNFPGRFSGRQFSNSRSEMNVSTLELGDSALYLCASSRLAGVETQYFGPGTRLLVL.

The V and J genes are TRBV4-1 and TRBJ1-5; 10 bases are shared with TRBD1. This CDR3 region has 17 residues. The germline gives CDR1 MGHRA, CDR2 YSYEKL. With V trimmed by 2 bases and J by 0 bases, 4 bases remained unmatched. The CDR3 region is CASSQLTGGGSNQPQHF. CDR3 DNA: TGCGCCAGCAGCCAACTGACAGGGGGCGGTAGCAATCAGCCCCAGCATTTT.

V and J are TRBV2 and TRBJ2-1, with D tentatively TRBD2 (5 bases). This CDR3 has 13 amino acids. Trimming removed 6 bases at V and 8 bases at J, with 14 bases between. Per germline, CDR1 SNHLY and CDR2 FYNNEI. CDR3 nucleotides: TGTGCCAGCAGGAAAGGGAGTTGGGATGAGCAGTTCTTC. It is translated as CASRKGSWDEQFF.

The rearrangement links TRBV30 to TRBJ2-2; TRBD1 aligns across 9 bases. Per the germline V gene, CDR1 is GTSNPN and CDR2 is SVGIG (reference sequence). The length of the CDR3 is 14 residues. V lost 4 bases, J lost 7 bases, and 7 bases stayed unmatched. The CDR3 sequence is CAWKDRGFNGELFF. The DNA for the CDR3 is TGTGCCTGGAAGGACAGGGGATTTAACGGGGAGCTGTTTTTT.

The rearrangement uses TRBV5-5 and TRBJ2-7, with TRBD1 as a possible D gene (5 bases). Germline CDR1 SGHKS, CDR2 YYEKEE (reference sequence). CDR3 length equals 15 residues. Trimming shortened V by 3 bases and J by 1 base, and 14 bases separated the two germline ends. The CDR3 DNA sequence: TGTGCCAGCAGCTCCCAGCAAGGGGTTTCCTACGAGCAGTACTTC. As protein: CASSSQQGVSYEQYF.

The rearrangement uses TRBV5-6 and TRBJ2-7, with no clear D. The V and J ends lost 4 bases and 6 bases respectively, with 17 bases between them. The CDR3 has 14 residues. The germline CDR1 and CDR2 sequences are SGHDT and YYEEEE. This CDR3 is CASSSRSSGFEQYF. The CDR3 nucleotides read TGTGCCAGCAGCAGTAGAAGTTCCGGGTTCGAGCAGTACTTC.

J is TRBJ2-1 and V is TRBV15, with D perhaps TRBD1 (6 bases). The V and J ends lost 2 bases and 10 bases respectively, with 9 bases between them. The CDR3 extends over 12 amino acids. Germline loops: CDR1 LNHNV, CDR2 YYDKDF (reference sequence). CDR3 in amino acids: CATSRPDREQFF. CDR3 DNA sequence: TGTGCCACCAGCAGACCTGACAGGGAGCAGTTCTTC.